This T cell receptor (beta chain) appears in the sequencing data of a study of CD8 T cells in Susac syndrome (dated by TCRdb to between 2018 and 2020). A note on the overall study: Whether CD8+ T cell activation and differentiation in Susac syndrome was antigen driven was tested using repertoire sequencing. Clonality of the CD8+ T cell repertoire was compared between over ten healthy donors, about 14 Susac syndrome patients and roughly 15 multiple sclerosis patients. The research as a whole found: The study acknowledged that relatively few individuals were included in the TCR sequencing and HLA analysis.

High-throughput TCR beta sequencing profiled peripheral blood CD8+ and CD4+ T cells from healthy donors, Susac syndrome patients and multiple sclerosis patients. Healthy donors were age- and sex-matched controls. Bulk CD8+ and CD4+ T cells were purified by magnetic negative isolation, whereas CD8+ TEMRA cells were enriched by FACS. Blood was collected in EDTA tubes and processed within 24 hours, with PBMCs isolated through density gradient centrifugation. PBMCs intended for TCR sequencing were frozen in liquid nitrogen and were later thawed in a 37 degrees C water bath. The sorted or isolated CD4+, CD8+ and CD8+ TEMRA cells reached a purity of at least 90%. CDR1 and CDR2 (MGHDK, SYGVNS) derive from the germline V gene. V is cut by 6 bases and J by 8 bases, and the space between the germline ends is 13 bases. The CDR3 holds 13 amino acids from the cysteine to the phenylalanine. Only CDR3 DNA remains: 39 bases, in frame from the first base.

RNA was extracted with the RNeasy kit and 0.5 to 1 ug was reverse transcribed using random hexamers. The immunoSEQ multiplex PCR assay, covering 54 Vbeta and 13 Jbeta segments, was used to amplify TCR beta CDR3 regions. PCR amplification bias was corrected by using a synthetic template baseline for primer optimization and computational correction. The study's processing was this. Reads were annotated to V, D and J genes according to IMGT and were analyzed with immunoSEQ Analyzer, with only productive sequences retained. Clonality was computed as one minus Shannon entropy normalized by log2 of the number of productive unique sequences. For each patient and control, public and private clones were evaluated among the 100 most prevalent clones. A clone was defined as Susac-specific if it was absent from the healthy and MS cohorts, from about a thousand published viral clones and from other ImmuneACCESS disease sequences. TCRdb ran its own pipeline on the public reads, namely fastp trimming at Q25 and MiXCR clone calling, and kept in-frame beta chains. Merged by CDR3 protein, the rows form single entries marked with the most common genes and DNA. These V and J calls are TCRdb output, not the study's own analysis. The table for this sample lists about 90,000 distinct CDR3 sequences; approximately 95% of them were counted only once. The ten largest make up approximately 0.31% of the sample.

As for this clonotype: This clone's antigen is unknown. One base away there is no much larger clone; base qualities are not given.

The V gene is TRBV25-1 and the J gene is TRBJ1-4; the D gene is not confidently resolved. Sample: CD8+ T cells from PBMCs. The source of this sequence is a human donor in good health. The nucleotide sequence is TGTGCCAGCAGGAACGGAGGCCACGAAAAACTGTTTTTT. It specifies CASRNGGHEKLFF.